The 8 T cell receptor beta chains below all came from one sample that was sequenced in a study of early T cells in non-severe SARS-CoV-2 infection. TCRdb analysed the 5' RACE reads with MiXCR anew, one entry per CDR3 protein. The sample yields some 42,000 distinct CDR3 sequences, about 5.9% seen once. The material sequenced was whole blood, taken at baseline. The source of these receptors is an adult who was a healthcare worker with PCR-confirmed SARS-CoV-2 infection or an uninfected control (not recorded which).

This clonotype was seen repeatedly, ten times or more. The chain couples TRBV20-1 to TRBJ1-2; D not resolved. The CDR3 consists of 12 residues. V was trimmed by 2 bases and J by 1 base, leaving 5 bases between them. The germline gives CDR1 DFQATT, CDR2 SNEGSKA (reference sequence). The CDR3 loop is CSARTSNYGYTF. CDR3 bases: TGCAGTGCTAGAACCAGTAACTATGGCTACACCTTC.

This clonotype was recorded many times. The chain links TRBV12-3 or TRBV12-4 to TRBJ2-2; D is unclear. V lost 5 bases and J 2 bases, leaving 6 bases between the germline ends. This CDR3 has 13 residues. CDR3: CASSDPNTGELFF. In nucleotides, the CDR3 is TGTGCCAGCAGTGATCCTAACACCGGGGAGCTGTTTTTT.

The CDR3 reads CASGRSYNEQFF. CDR3 DNA: TGTGCCAGCGGACGGTCCTACAATGAGCAGTTCTTC. J is TRBJ2-1 and V is TRBV27; D is unclear. The germline gives CDR1 MNHEY, CDR2 SMNVEV (reference sequence). V was trimmed by 8 bases and J by 1 base, leaving 6 bases between them. CDR3 length: 12 residues.

V gene TRBV30 combines with J gene TRBJ2-7, with 7 bases lining up with TRBD1. Trimming removed 0 bases from V and 6 bases from J; junction bases left unmatched: 8. The CDR3 extends over 14 amino acids. In germline, CDR1 is GTSNPN, CDR2 SVGIG (reference sequence). Here the CDR3 DNA reads TGTGCCTGGAGTGTACAAGGGGGCTTATCCGAGCAGTACTTC. Its protein product is CAWSVQGGLSEQYF. Drawing the rest from reference TRBV30 and TRBJ2-7, the complete variable domain is SQTIHQWPATLVQPVGSPLSLECTVEGTSNPNLYWYRQAAGRGLQLLFYSVGIGQISSEVPQNLSASRPQDRQFILSSKKLLLSDSGFYLCAWSVQGGLSEQYFGPGTRLTVT.

CDR3 sequence reads: CASRHRTVNTEAFF. The CDR3 DNA reads as TGTGCCAGCAGACATCGGACAGTAAACACTGAAGCTTTCTTT. V is TRBV3-1 and J is TRBJ1-1, with a possible D match to TRBD1 (6 bases). Trimming removed 6 bases from V and 2 bases from J, with 13 bases in between. CDR3 length equals 14 residues. From germline, CDR1 is LGHDT and CDR2 YNNKEL (reference sequence).

This clonotype was counted only a few times. This chain links TRBV30 with TRBJ2-1; 7 bases line up with TRBD1. Germline CDR1 and CDR2: GTSNPN and SVGIG (reference sequence). Unmatched junction bases numbered 7, after V lost 0 bases and J lost 8 bases. The CDR3 runs to 14 residues. CDR3 DNA: TGTGCCTGGAGTGTACGAGGGGGCATGGATGAGCAGTTCTTC. Its protein is CAWSVRGGMDEQFF.

This clonotype has just a few counts. The genes are TRBV20-1 and TRBJ2-7, with D perhaps given as TRBD1 or TRBD2 (5 bases each). Germline CDR1 DFQATT, CDR2 SNEGSKA (reference sequence). The CDR3 sequence is 14 residues long. The ends were cut back, 3 bases at V and 5 bases at J, with 17 bases in the middle. CDR3 residues: CSARGRDPSDEQYF. The CDR3 nucleotides read TGCAGTGCTAGGGGTCGGGACCCGAGTGACGAGCAGTACTTC.

The chain recombines TRBV12-3 or TRBV12-4 with TRBJ2-7; unclear D gene. The ends were cut back, 5 bases at V and 4 bases at J, with 15 bases in the middle. The CDR3 sequence is 14 residues long. The CDR3 reads CASSPLSGLYEQYF. In DNA form, the CDR3 reads TGTGCCAGCAGTCCCTTGTCCGGCCTGTACGAGCAGTACTTC.